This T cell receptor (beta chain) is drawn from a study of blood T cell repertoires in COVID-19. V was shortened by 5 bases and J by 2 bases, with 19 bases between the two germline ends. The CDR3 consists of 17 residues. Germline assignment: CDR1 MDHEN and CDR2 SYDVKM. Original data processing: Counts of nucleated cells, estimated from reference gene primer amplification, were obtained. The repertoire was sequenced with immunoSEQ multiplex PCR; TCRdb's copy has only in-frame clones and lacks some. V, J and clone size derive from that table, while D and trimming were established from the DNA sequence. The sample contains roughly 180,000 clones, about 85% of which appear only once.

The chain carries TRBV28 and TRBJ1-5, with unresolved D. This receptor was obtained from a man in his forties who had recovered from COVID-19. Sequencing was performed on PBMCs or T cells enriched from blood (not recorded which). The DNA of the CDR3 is TGTGCCAGCAGTCCCTGGCGGGTAGGCCCCCGCAATCAGCCCCAGCATTTT. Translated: CASSPWRVGPRNQPQHF.